Presented here are 31 T cell receptor beta chains from one specimen sequenced in a study of post-analysis software for immune sequencing data. Antigen specificity for these receptors is unknown. Sequencing libraries made from TCR beta cDNA carried unique molecular identifiers. TCRdb re-derived calls from the PCR reads in MiXCR, one entry per CDR3 protein. The top ten hold about 0.5% of the sample, which has about 760,000 distinct CDR3 sequences, roughly 27% seen once. Study-level results: Patients carried five TRBV segments more frequently than controls did, and TRBV5-6, TRBV5-1 and TRBV20-1 were among them.

Sequences were obtained from blood. The receptors come from a girl between 5 and 17 years old with multiple sclerosis.

This clonotype came up a few times. J is TRBJ2-7 and V is TRBV27; the D gene is possibly TRBD2 (5 bases). There are 13 residues in the CDR3. From germline, CDR1 is MNHEY and CDR2 SMNVEV (reference sequence). The V end was cut by 6 bases, the J end by 2 bases, with 11 bases between. As DNA, the CDR3 is TGTGCCAGCAGCCGGGGTACAACCTACGAGCAGTACTTC. Protein sequence: CASSRGTTYEQYF.

The V gene is TRBV20-1, the J gene TRBJ2-1; perhaps TRBD2 as D (6 bases). This CDR3 has 15 residues. V lost 3 bases and J lost 2, with 14 bases in between. Germline CDR1 is DFQATT and CDR2 is SNEGSKA (reference sequence). DNA for the CDR3: TGCAGTGCTAGGACCGGGAGTAGGACCTACAATGAGCAGTTCTTC. Translation gives CSARTGSRTYNEQFF.

The V gene is TRBV4-1, the J gene TRBJ2-5; 11 positions match TRBD2. The CDR3 is 18 residues long. Germline CDR1 and CDR2: MGHRA and YSYEKL. The ends lost 2 bases at V and 0 bases at J; junction bases unmatched: 8. As DNA, the CDR3 is TGCGCCAGCAGCCAACCCTTTCGACTAGCGGGGAACCAAGAGACCCAGTACTTC. Translating it yields CASSQPFRLAGNQETQYF.

Only a few counts were recorded for this clonotype. The chain couples TRBV6-2 or TRBV6-3 to TRBJ2-7, with D tentatively TRBD2 (5 bases). The CDR3 has 13 residues. V lost 8 bases and J lost 2, with 13 bases in between. Germline V gene data show CDR1 as MNHEY and CDR2 as SVGEGT. The CDR3 is CASGRAETYEQYF. CDR3 nucleotide sequence: TGTGCCAGCGGGCGAGCGGAGACCTACGAGCAGTACTTC.

The gene calls are TRBV20-1 and TRBJ2-7, with 8 bases fitting TRBD2. The ends lost 0 bases at V and 4 bases at J; junction bases unmatched: 8. Germline lookup yields CDR1 DFQATT and CDR2 SNEGSKA (reference sequence). This CDR3 has 15 amino acids. This chain's CDR3 is CSAREGSGVLYEQYF. The CDR3 DNA reads as TGCAGTGCTAGAGAGGGTAGCGGGGTCCTTTACGAGCAGTACTTC.

This clonotype was observed a few times. V and J are TRBV20-1 and TRBJ2-1; no definite D call. The CDR3 has 13 residues. The germline V and J ends were trimmed by 1 base and 5 bases, with 9 bases remaining between them. In germline, CDR1 is DFQATT, CDR2 SNEGSKA (reference sequence). For the CDR3, the DNA is TGCAGTGCTAGAGTGCTACCAAACAATGAGCAGTTCTTC. Amino acid sequence: CSARVLPNNEQFF.

This clonotype showed up just a few times. The rearrangement joins TRBV29-1 to TRBJ2-1, with D possibly TRBD2 on 6 matching bases. Looked up from germline, CDR1 is SQVTM and CDR2 is ANQGSEA. The CDR3 spans 13 residues. Deletions cut 4 bases from V and 5 bases from J, with 12 bases between. CDR3 in DNA: TGCAGCGTTGGGGCTAGCGCCGACAATGAGCAGTTCTTC. It yields the protein CSVGASADNEQFF.

The chain recombines TRBV19 with TRBJ2-5, with a possible D match to TRBD1 (6 bases). Judging by the DNA end, TRBJ2-1 fits better; the J call may be wrong. The CDR3 spans 14 residues. Germline lookup yields CDR1 LNHDA and CDR2 SQIVND (reference sequence). The CDR3 region has the DNA TGTGCCAGTAGTCCTCAGGGGAACAAAGAGACCCAGTTCTTC. This gives the protein CASSPQGNKETQFF.

This clonotype came up a few times. J is TRBJ1-2 and V is TRBV12-3 or TRBV12-4, with a possible D match to TRBD1 (6 bases). The CDR3 contains 17 residues. V lost 4 bases and J lost 1, with 19 bases in between. The CDR3 DNA follows: TGTGCCAGCAGTTCGCGACAGTCAGGGGCGTTTAACTATGGCTACACCTTC. It yields the protein CASSSRQSGAFNYGYTF.

This clonotype was seen a few times. A junction end diverges from the germline sequence, so it may reflect a read error. The chain joins TRBV5-6 to TRBJ2-6; D possibly corresponds to TRBD1 (6 bases). Germline loops: CDR1 SGHDT, CDR2 YYEEEE. This CDR3 contains 18 residues. The CDR3 reads CTSSLVDRRPSGANVLTF. The CDR3 DNA follows: TGTACCAGCAGCTTGGTCGACAGGCGACCCTCTGGGGCCAACGTCCTGACTTTC.

The V call is TRBV29-1, the J call TRBJ2-1, with D unclear. Germline V lookup: CDR1 SQVTM, CDR2 ANQGSEA. CDR3 length: 12 amino acids. The ends were cut back, 6 bases at V and 9 bases at J, with 15 bases in the middle. The CDR3 bases are TGCAGCGTCCGCCCAACATTGGGTGAGCAGTTCTTC. Its protein product is CSVRPTLGEQFF.

The chain joins TRBV15 to TRBJ2-7, with TRBD1 identical over 7 bases. The CDR3 is 16 residues long. Germline V lookup: CDR1 LNHNV, CDR2 YYDKDF (reference sequence). V lost 2 bases, J lost 7 bases, and 14 bases stayed unmatched. The CDR3 protein is CATSRSRTGSTGEQYF. The CDR3 DNA is TGTGCCACCAGCAGATCACGGACAGGTAGTACGGGAGAGCAGTACTTC.

V gene TRBV7-9 combines with J gene TRBJ2-7; 12 bases are a match to TRBD2. Germline CDR1 reads SEHNR; CDR2 reads FQNEAQ (reference sequence). The CDR3 is made up of 15 amino acids. The trim removed 5 bases at V and 3 bases at J, leaving 5 bases unmatched. This CDR3 is CASSNPSGRVYEQYF. The CDR3 DNA reads TGTGCCAGCAGCAACCCTAGCGGGAGGGTCTACGAGCAGTACTTC.

This clonotype showed up just a few times. The rearrangement uses TRBV7-8 and TRBJ2-5; TRBD2 might be the D (5 bases). Trimming pared 1 base from V and 5 bases from J, leaving 14 bases between. This CDR3 is built from 15 residues. Germline values: CDR1 SGHVS, CDR2 FQNEAQ. For the CDR3, the DNA is TGTGCCAGCAGCTTAGTGACCGCGGGTACGGAGACCCAGTACTTC. It specifies CASSLVTAGTETQYF.

The chain combines TRBV28 with TRBJ2-7; 7 positions agree with TRBD1. The DNA end is a closer match to TRBJ2-5, so the J assignment may be wrong. The germline V gene encodes CDR1 MDHEN and CDR2 SYDVKM. The CDR3 has 15 residues. The CDR3 sequence: CASRGELTGRQTQYF. The CDR3 DNA follows: TGTGCCAGCAGGGGGGAACTGACAGGGAGACAGACCCAGTACTTC.

This clonotype was detected only a few times. The chain couples TRBV5-1 to TRBJ1-2; D is ambiguous. Trimming removed 4 bases at V and 5 bases at J, with 15 bases between. Germline loops: CDR1 SGHRS, CDR2 YFSETQ. The CDR3 spans 14 residues. Here the CDR3 DNA reads TGCGCCAGCAGCGTTAACACGGAAGCTTATGGCTACACCTTC. Protein product: CASSVNTEAYGYTF.

In its sample, this clonotype was seen a few times. V is TRBV29-1 and J is TRBJ1-5, with D perhaps TRBD1 (6 bases). Trimming took off 6 bases at V and 5 bases at J, with 11 bases between the two ends. This CDR3 contains 12 residues. Per the germline V gene, CDR1 is SQVTM and CDR2 is ANQGSEA. The CDR3 region is CSVRQADQPQHF. Here the CDR3 DNA reads TGCAGCGTCCGACAGGCGGATCAGCCCCAGCATTTT.

V usage is TRBV7-8 and J usage is TRBJ2-7; D is possibly TRBD1 (6 bases). Trimming removed 11 bases at V and 0 bases at J, with 11 bases between. The CDR3 spans 12 residues. CDR1 and CDR2 from the germline V gene are SGHVS and FQNEAQ. The CDR3 sequence: CAVRTVSYEQYF. The CDR3 DNA sequence: TGTGCCGTAAGGACAGTCTCCTACGAGCAGTACTTC. The variable domain in full, with the rest retrieved from reference TRBV7-8 and TRBJ2-7, is GAGVSQSPRYKVAKRGQDVALRCDPISGHVSLFWYQQALGQGPEFLTYFQNEAQLDKSGLPSDRFFAERPEGSVSTLKIQRTQQEDSAVYLCAVRTVSYEQYFGPGTRLTVT.

V is TRBV12-3 or TRBV12-4 and J is TRBJ1-5, with 7 bases identical to TRBD1. The CDR3 runs 15 residues. With 5 bases clipped from V and 6 bases from J, the junction kept 10 bases outside the gene matches. The CDR3 region has the DNA TGTGCCAGCAGTCAGGGGGTGGGGGGGGTTCAGCCCCAGCATTTT. It translates to CASSQGVGGVQPQHF.

Only a few counts were recorded for this clonotype. The chain is built from TRBV12-3 or TRBV12-4 and TRBJ1-1; D is unresolved. The CDR3 sequence is 14 residues long. Trimming removed 5 bases from V and 4 bases from J, with 14 bases in between. CDR3 in DNA: TGTGCCAGCAGTGTAACAGTCAGCCCCACTGAAGCTTTCTTT. This codes for CASSVTVSPTEAFF.

This clonotype was counted only a few times. The DNA for the CDR3 is TGTGCCAGCAGTTACGGGGGGGCAGGGGGAAACTATGGCTACACCTTC. Translating it yields CASSYGGAGGNYGYTF. The rearrangement uses TRBV6-5 and TRBJ1-2, with TRBD1 identical over 7 bases. The CDR3 is made up of 16 amino acids. The germline V gene encodes CDR1 MNHEY and CDR2 SVGAGI. Trimming cost V 2 bases and J 2 bases; bases outside gene matches: 8.

This sequence joins TRBV20-1 and TRBJ2-7; D could derive from TRBD1 or TRBD2 (6 bases each). The end of the DNA aligns better with TRBJ2-5, so the J call may be wrong. CDR1 and CDR2 (germline): DFQATT, SNEGSKA (reference sequence). This CDR3 comprises 14 residues. CDR3 region: CSARGGAGQETQYF. DNA for the CDR3: TGCAGTGCTAGAGGGGGGGCCGGGCAAGAGACCCAGTACTTC.

This rearrangement joins TRBV29-1 to TRBJ2-7; TRBD1 matches at 7 bases. V shed 6 bases, J shed 5 bases, and the junction held 7 bases outside the gene matches. Germline CDR1 SQVTM, CDR2 ANQGSEA. The CDR3 runs 12 residues. In DNA, the CDR3 is TGCAGCGTCGACCACCAGGGGGACGAGCAGTACTTC. It yields the protein CSVDHQGDEQYF.

V gene TRBV20-1 combines with J gene TRBJ2-3, with D perhaps being TRBD1 or TRBD2 (5 bases each). Germline CDR1 reads DFQATT; CDR2 reads SNEGSKA (reference sequence). Trimming cost V 6 bases and J 2 bases, with 15 bases left between them. The CDR3 loop spans 14 amino acids. The CDR3 region is CSAVPGPNTDTQYF. CDR3 coding DNA: TGCAGTGCCGTACCGGGACCAAACACAGATACGCAGTATTTT.

This clonotype was counted between two and nine times. This sequence joins TRBV9 and TRBJ2-7; the D is unclear. The CDR3 spans 14 residues. Trimming stripped 4 bases from V and 5 bases from J, with 16 bases between. The V gene's germline CDR1 is SGDLS and CDR2 YYNGEE. The CDR3 sequence: CASSHSMPGDEQYF. As DNA, the CDR3 is TGTGCCAGCAGCCATAGTATGCCGGGTGACGAGCAGTACTTC.

The rearrangement links TRBV5-6 to TRBJ2-1, with TRBD1 as a possible D gene (5 bases). This CDR3 is 16 amino acids long. The V gene lost 0 bases and the J gene lost 7 bases, with 17 bases spanning the gap. CDR1 is SGHDT and CDR2 is YYEEEE in the germline V gene. The CDR3 here is CASSLAATAFGNEQFF. For the CDR3, the DNA is TGTGCCAGCAGCTTGGCCGCGACAGCTTTTGGGAATGAGCAGTTCTTC.

In its sample, this clonotype was seen a few times. J is TRBJ1-2 and V is TRBV6-5, with 11 bases identical to TRBD1. V trimming: 2 bases; J trimming: 7 bases; junction bases outside the gene matches: 3. CDR1 and CDR2 from the germline V gene are MNHEY and SVGAGI. The CDR3 covers 14 residues. DNA for the CDR3: TGTGCCAGCAGTTACCGAGGGACAGGGGGTGGCTACACCTTC. Its translation is CASSYRGTGGGYTF.

V usage is TRBV25-1 and J usage is TRBJ2-7; D might be TRBD1 (5 bases). The CDR3 extends over 15 amino acids. Looked up from germline, CDR1 is MGHDK and CDR2 is SYGVNS. V shed 6 bases and J shed 4 bases, with 19 bases lying between them. CDR3 sequence reads: CASRPPGPGWYEQYF. The DNA for the CDR3 is TGTGCCAGCAGACCCCCGGGCCCAGGGTGGTACGAGCAGTACTTC.

This clonotype was seen a handful of times. The V gene is TRBV10-3, the J gene TRBJ1-1, with D maybe TRBD1 (6 bases). CDR1 is ENHRY and CDR2 is SYGVKD in the germline V gene. This CDR3 region has 13 residues. V gave up 7 bases and J gave up 7 bases, with 16 bases separating them. Written as DNA, the CDR3 is TGTGCCATCAAAGACAGGCTTAGAGATGAAGCTTTCTTT. It yields the protein CAIKDRLRDEAFF.

The V gene is TRBV4-1, the J gene TRBJ1-1, with D perhaps matching TRBD1 (5 bases). In germline, CDR1 is MGHRA, CDR2 YSYEKL. Deletions cut 0 bases from V and 11 bases from J, with 13 bases between. The CDR3 length is 13 residues. The CDR3 sequence is CASSQESRGMAFF. In DNA, the CDR3 is TGCGCCAGCAGCCAAGAGTCGAGGGGAATGGCTTTCTTT.

The gene calls are TRBV24-1 and TRBJ2-1; D may be TRBD1 (6 bases). Germline-derived CDR1 and CDR2 are KGHDR and SFDVKD. V was shortened by 4 bases and J by 7 bases, with 10 bases between the two germline ends. The CDR3 consists of 13 residues. The CDR3 region has the DNA TGTGCCACCAGTGAGGGGGCGCGGAATGAGCAGTTCTTC. Amino acid sequence: CATSEGARNEQFF.